This T cell receptor beta chain is from a study of T cell repertoires in cytomegalovirus infection. The CDR3 extends over 13 amino acids. Germline-derived CDR1 and CDR2 are SQVTM and ANQGSEA. V was shortened by 3 bases and J by 1 base, with 9 bases between the two germline ends. TCRdb called the reads again in MiXCR, with one record for every CDR3 protein. The sample gives some 600,000 distinct CDR3 sequences, 24% of which show up once; 7.5% to 9% is in the top ten. This chain connects TRBV29-1 to TRBJ2-5, with D hard to call. Input material: CD8+ T cells from PBMCs. This receptor was identified in a human donor in good health (CMV status not recorded). Some clones in this sample may be carry-over from other donors' samples. The CDR3: CSVDGSLQETQYF. CDR3 sequence (DNA): TGCAGCGTTGATGGTAGTCTCCAAGAGACCCAGTACTTC.